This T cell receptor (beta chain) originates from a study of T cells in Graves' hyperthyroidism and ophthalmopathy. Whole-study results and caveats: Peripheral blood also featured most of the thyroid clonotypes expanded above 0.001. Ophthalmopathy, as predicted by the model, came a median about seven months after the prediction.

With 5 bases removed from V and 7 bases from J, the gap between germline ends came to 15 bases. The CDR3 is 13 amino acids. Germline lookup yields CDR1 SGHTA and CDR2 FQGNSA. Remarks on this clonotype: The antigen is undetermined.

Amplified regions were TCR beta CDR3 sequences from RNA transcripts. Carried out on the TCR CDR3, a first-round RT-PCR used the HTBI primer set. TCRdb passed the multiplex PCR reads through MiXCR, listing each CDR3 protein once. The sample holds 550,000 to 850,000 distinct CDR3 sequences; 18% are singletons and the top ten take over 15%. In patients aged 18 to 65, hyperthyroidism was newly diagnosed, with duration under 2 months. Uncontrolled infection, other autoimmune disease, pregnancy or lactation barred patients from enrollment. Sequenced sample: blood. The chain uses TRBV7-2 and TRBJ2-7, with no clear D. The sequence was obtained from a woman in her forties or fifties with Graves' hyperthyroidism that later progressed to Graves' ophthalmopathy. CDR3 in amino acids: CASSPWSLDEQYF. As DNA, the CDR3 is TGTGCCAGCAGCCCGTGGAGCCTGGATGAGCAGTACTTC.